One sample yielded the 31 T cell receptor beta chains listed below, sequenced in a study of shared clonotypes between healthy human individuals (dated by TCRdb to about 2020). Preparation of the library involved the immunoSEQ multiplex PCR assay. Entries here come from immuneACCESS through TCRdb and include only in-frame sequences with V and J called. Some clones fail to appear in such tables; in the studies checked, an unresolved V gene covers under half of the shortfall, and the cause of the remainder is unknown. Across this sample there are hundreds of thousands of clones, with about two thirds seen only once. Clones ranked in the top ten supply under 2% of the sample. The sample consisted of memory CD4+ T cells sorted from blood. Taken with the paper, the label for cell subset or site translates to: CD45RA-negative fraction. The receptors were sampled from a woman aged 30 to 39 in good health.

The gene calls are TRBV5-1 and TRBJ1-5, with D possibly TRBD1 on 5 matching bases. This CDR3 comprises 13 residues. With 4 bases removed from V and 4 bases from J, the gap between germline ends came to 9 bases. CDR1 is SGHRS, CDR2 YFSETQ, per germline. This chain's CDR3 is CASSRDLNQPQHF. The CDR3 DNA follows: TGCGCCAGCAGCCGGGACCTGAATCAGCCCCAGCATTTT.

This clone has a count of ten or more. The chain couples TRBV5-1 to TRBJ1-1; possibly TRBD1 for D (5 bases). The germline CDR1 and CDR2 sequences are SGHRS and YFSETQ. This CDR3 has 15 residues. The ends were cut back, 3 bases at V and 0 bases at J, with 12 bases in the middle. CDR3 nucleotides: TGCGCCAGCAGCTCTCGGGGGGATATGAACACTGAAGCTTTCTTT. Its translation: CASSSRGDMNTEAFF.

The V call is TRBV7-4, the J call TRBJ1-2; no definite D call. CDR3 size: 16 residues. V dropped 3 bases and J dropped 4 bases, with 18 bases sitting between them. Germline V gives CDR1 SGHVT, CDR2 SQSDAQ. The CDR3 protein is CASSFWEFSTFYGYTF. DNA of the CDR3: TGTGCCAGCAGCTTTTGGGAGTTCAGTACTTTCTATGGCTACACCTTC.

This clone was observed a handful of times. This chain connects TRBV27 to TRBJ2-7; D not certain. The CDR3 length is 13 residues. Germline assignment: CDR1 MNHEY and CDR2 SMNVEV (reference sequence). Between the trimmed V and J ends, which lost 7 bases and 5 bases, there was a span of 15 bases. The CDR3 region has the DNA TGTGCCAGCACGAACCCTATGGGTCACGAGCAGTACTTC. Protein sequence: CASTNPMGHEQYF.

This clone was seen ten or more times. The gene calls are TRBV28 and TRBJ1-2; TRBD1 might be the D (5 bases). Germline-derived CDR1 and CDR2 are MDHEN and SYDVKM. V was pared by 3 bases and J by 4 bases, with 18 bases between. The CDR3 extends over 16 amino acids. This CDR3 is CASSLSRADGGYGYTF. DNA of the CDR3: TGTGCCAGCAGTTTGTCCCGGGCCGACGGGGGCTATGGCTACACCTTC.

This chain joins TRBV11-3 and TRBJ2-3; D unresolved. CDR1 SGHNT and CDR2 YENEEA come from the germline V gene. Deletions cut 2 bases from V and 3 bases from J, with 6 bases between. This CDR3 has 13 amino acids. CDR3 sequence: CASSLIRTDTQYF. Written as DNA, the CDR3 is TGTGCCAGCAGCTTAATAAGGACAGATACGCAGTATTTT.

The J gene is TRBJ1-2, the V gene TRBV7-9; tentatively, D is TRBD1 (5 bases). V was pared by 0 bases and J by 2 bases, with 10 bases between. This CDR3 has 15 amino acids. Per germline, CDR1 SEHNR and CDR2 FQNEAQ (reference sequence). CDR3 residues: CASSLAVTENYGYTF. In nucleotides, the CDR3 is TGTGCCAGCAGCTTAGCGGTGACAGAAAACTATGGCTACACCTTC. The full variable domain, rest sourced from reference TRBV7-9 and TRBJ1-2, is DTGVSQNPRHKITKRGQNVTFRCDPISEHNRLYWYRQTLGQGPEFLTYFQNEAQLEKSRLLSDRFSAERPKGSFSTLEIQRTEQGDSAMYLCASSLAVTENYGYTFGSGTRLTVV.

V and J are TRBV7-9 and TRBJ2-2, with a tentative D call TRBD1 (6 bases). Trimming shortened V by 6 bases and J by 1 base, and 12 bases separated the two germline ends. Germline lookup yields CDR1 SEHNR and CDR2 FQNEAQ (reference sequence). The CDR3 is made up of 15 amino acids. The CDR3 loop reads CASSADRLNTGELFF. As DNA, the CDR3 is TGTGCCAGCAGTGCTGACAGGCTGAACACCGGGGAGCTGTTTTTT.

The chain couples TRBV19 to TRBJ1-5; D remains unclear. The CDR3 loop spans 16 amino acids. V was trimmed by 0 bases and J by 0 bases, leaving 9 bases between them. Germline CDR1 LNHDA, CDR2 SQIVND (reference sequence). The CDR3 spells CASSIDTPYSNQPQHF. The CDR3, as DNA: TGTGCCAGTAGTATAGATACCCCTTATAGCAATCAGCCCCAGCATTTT.

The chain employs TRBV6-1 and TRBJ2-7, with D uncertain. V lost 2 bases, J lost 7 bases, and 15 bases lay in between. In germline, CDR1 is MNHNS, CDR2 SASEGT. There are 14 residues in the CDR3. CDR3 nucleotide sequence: TGTGCCAGCAGTGAAACGTCGGTGGGCGGAGAGCAGTACTTC. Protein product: CASSETSVGGEQYF.

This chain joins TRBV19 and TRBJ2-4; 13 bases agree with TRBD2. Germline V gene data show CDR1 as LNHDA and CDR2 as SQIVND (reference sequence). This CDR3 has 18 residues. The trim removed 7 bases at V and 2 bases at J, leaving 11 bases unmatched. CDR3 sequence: CASNPGTSGTRTKNIQYF. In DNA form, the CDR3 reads TGTGCCAGTAACCCTGGGACTAGCGGGACGAGGACCAAAAACATTCAGTACTTC.

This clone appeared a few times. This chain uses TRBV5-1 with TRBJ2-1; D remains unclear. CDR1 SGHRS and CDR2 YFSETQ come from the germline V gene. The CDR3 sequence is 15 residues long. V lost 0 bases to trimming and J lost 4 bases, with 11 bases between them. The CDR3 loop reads CASSLDSNLYNEQFF. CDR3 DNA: TGCGCCAGCAGCTTGGATAGCAACTTATACAATGAGCAGTTCTTC. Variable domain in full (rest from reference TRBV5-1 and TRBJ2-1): KAGVTQTPRYLIKTRGQQVTLSCSPISGHRSVSWYQQTPGQGLQFLFEYFSETQRNKGNFPGRFSGRQFSNSRSEMNVSTLELGDSALYLCASSLDSNLYNEQFFGPGTRLTVL.

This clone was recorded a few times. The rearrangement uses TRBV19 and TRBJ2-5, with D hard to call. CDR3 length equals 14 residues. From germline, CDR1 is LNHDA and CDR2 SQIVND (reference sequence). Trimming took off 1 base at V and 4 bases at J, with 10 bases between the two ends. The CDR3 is CASSIGREIETQYF. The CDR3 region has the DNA TGTGCCAGTAGTATAGGAAGGGAAATAGAGACCCAGTACTTC.

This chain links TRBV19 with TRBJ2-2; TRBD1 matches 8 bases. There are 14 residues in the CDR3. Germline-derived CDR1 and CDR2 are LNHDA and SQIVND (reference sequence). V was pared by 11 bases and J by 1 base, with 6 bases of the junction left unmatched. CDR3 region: CASAGTGNTGELFF. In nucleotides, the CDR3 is TGTGCCTCCGCCGGGACAGGGAACACCGGGGAGCTGTTTTTT.

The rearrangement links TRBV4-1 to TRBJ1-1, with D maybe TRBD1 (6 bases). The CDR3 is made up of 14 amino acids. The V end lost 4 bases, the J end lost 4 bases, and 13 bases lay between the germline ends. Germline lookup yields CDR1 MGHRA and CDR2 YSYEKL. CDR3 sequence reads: CASSLYRDLTEAFF. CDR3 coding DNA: TGCGCCAGCAGCCTATACAGGGATCTCACTGAAGCTTTCTTT.

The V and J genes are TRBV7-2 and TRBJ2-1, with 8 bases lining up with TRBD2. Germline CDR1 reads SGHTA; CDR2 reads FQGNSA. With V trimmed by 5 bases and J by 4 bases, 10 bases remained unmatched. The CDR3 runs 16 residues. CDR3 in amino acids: CASSDPPGGRYNEQFF. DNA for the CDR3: TGTGCCAGCAGCGACCCCCCCGGCGGGAGGTACAATGAGCAGTTCTTC.

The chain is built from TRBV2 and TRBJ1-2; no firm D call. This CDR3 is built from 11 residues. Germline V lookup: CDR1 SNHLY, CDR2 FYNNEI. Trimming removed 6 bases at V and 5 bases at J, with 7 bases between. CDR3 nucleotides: TGTGCCAGCAGATATTCTTATGGCTACACCTTC. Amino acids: CASRYSYGYTF.

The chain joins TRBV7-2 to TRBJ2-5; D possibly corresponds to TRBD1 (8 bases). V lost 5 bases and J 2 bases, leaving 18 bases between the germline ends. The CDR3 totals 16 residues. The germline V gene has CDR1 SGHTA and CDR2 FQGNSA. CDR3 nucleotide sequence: TGTGCCAGCAGCCCACAGGGGGGGATCTTACAAGAGACCCAGTACTTC. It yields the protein CASSPQGGILQETQYF.

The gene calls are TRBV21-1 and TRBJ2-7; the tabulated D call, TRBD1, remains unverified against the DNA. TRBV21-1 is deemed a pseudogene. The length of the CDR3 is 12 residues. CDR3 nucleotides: TGTGCCAGGGCGGGACAGGGTGACGAGCAGTACTTC. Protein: CARAGQGDEQYF.

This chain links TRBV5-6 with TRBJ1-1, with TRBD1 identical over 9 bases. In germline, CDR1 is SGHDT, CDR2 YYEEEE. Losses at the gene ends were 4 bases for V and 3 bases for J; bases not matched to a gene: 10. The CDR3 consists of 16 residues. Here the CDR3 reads CASSRLGQGVHTEAFF. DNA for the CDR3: TGTGCCAGCAGCCGGTTGGGACAGGGCGTCCACACTGAAGCTTTCTTT.

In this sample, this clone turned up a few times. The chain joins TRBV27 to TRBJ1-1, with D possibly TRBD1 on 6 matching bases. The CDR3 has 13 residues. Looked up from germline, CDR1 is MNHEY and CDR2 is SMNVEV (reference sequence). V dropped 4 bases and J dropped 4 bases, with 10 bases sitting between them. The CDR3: CASSYNRVTEAFF. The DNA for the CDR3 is TGTGCCAGCAGTTATAACAGGGTCACTGAAGCTTTCTTT.

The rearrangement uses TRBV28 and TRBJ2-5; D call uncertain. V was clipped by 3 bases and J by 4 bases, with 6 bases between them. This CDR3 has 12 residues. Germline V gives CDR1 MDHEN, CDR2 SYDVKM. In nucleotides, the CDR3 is TGTGCCAGCAGTTTTAACGGAGAGACCCAGTACTTC. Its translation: CASSFNGETQYF.

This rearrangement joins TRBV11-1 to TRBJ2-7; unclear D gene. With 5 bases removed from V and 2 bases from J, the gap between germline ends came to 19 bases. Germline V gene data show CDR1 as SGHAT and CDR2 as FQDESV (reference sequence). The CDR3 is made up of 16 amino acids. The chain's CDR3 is CASSPSRFVATYEQYF. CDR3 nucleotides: TGTGCCAGCAGCCCCAGTCGGTTCGTGGCAACCTACGAGCAGTACTTC.

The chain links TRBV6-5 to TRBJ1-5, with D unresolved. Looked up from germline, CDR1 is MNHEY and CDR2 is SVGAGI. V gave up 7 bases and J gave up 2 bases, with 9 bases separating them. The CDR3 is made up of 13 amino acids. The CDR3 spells CASKSGGNQPQHF. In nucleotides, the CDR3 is TGTGCCAGCAAATCTGGAGGCAATCAGCCCCAGCATTTT.

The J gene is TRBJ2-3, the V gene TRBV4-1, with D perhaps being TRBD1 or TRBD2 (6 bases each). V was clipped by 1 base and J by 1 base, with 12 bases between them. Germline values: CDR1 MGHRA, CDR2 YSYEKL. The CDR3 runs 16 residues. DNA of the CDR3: TGCGCCAGCAGCCAAGGTAGGGGGGCCGGCACAGATACGCAGTATTTT. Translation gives CASSQGRGAGTDTQYF.

The CDR3 DNA reads as TGTGCCAGCAGCTTAGGGACTAGCGCCGTCAATGAGCAGTTCTTC. It translates to CASSLGTSAVNEQFF. The gene calls are TRBV11-3 and TRBJ2-1; TRBD2 matches 9 bases. The CDR3 sequence is 15 residues long. Trimming at V came to 1 base and at J to 6 bases, leaving 4 bases not matched to a gene. The germline V gene encodes CDR1 SGHNT and CDR2 YENEEA.

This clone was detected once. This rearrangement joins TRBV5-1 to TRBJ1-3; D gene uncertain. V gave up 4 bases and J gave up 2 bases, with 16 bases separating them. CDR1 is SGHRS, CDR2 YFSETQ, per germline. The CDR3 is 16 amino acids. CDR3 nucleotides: TGCGCCAGCAGCCCGTGGAGTGGGTCACCTGGAAACACCATATATTTT. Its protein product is CASSPWSGSPGNTIYF.

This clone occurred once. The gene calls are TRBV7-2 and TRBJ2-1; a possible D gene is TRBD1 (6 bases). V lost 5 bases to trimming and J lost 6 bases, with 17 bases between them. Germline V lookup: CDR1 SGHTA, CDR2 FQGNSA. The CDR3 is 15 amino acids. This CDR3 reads CASSPHSPGVNEQFF. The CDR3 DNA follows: TGTGCCAGCAGCCCGCATTCACCAGGGGTCAATGAGCAGTTCTTC. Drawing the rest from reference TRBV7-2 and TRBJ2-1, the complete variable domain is GAGVSQSPSNKVTEKGKDVELRCDPISGHTALYWYRQSLGQGLEFLIYFQGNSAPDKSGLPSDRFSAERTGGSVSTLTIQRTQQEDSAVYLCASSPHSPGVNEQFFGPGTRLTVL.

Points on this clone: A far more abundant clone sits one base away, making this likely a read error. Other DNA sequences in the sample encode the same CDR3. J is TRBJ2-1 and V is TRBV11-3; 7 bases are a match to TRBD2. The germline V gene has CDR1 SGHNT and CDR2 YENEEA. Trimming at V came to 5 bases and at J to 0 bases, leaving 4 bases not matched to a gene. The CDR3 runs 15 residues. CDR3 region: CASSPQRDSYNEQFF. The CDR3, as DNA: TGTGCCAGCAGCCCACAGCGGGACTCCTACAATGAGCAGTTCTTC. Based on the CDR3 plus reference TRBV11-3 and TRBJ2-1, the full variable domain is EAGVVQSPRYKIIEKKQPVAFWCNPISGHNTLYWYLQNLGQGPELLIRYENEEAVDDSQLPKDRFSAERLKGVDSTLKIQPAELGDSAVYLCASSPQRDSYNEQFFGPGTRLTVL.

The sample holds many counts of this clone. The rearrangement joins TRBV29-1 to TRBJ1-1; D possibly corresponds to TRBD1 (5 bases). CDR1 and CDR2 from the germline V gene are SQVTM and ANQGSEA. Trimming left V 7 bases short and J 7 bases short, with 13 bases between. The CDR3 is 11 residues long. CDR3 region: CSAGAAIEAFF. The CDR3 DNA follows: TGCAGCGCCGGGGCAGCGATTGAAGCTTTCTTT.

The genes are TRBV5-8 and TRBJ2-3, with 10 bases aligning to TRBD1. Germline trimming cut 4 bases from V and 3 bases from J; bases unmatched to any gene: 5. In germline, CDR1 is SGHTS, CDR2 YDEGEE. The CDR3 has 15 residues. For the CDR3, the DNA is TGTGCCAGCAGCCCCGGGACAGGGGAGACAGATACGCAGTATTTT. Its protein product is CASSPGTGETDTQYF. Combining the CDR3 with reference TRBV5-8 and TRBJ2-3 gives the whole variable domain EAGVTQSPTHLIKTRGQQATLRCSPISGHTSVYWYQQALGLGLQFLLWYDEGEERNRGNFPPRFSGRQFPNYSSELNVNALELEDSALYLCASSPGTGETDTQYFGPGTRLTVL.